This T cell receptor beta chain was sequenced during a study of T cell responses to AZD1222 COVID-19 vaccine. Repertoires were generated with immunoSEQ multiplex PCR, while TCRdb's copy carries only in-frame clones and drops some. The sample holds some 150,000 clones; 91% are singletons and the top ten take about 4.6%. Study observations and caveats: Just a handful of AZD1222 recipients tested seropositive at baseline. As reported, nearly half of all spike-specific TCRs target variant regions that are unmutated.

Germline CDR1 reads MDHEN; CDR2 reads SYDVKM. The ends were cut back, 3 bases at V and 5 bases at J, with 13 bases in the middle. This CDR3 contains 14 residues. As regards this clone: Its matching antigen is unknown.

Source: peripheral blood, taken on day 0 of AZD1222 vaccination. The clonotype comes from an adult in good health. This chain joins TRBV28 and TRBJ1-1; possibly TRBD1 for D (5 bases). The CDR3 spells CASSFPGGRTEAFF. DNA for the CDR3: TGTGCCAGCAGTTTCCCCGGGGGGAGGACTGAAGCTTTCTTT.